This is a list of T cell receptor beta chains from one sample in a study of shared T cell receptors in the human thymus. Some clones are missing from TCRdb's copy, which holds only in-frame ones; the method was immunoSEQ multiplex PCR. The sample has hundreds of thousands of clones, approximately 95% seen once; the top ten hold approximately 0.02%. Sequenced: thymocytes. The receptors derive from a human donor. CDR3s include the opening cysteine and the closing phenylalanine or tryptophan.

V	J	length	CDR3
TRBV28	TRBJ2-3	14	CASAPGTRFDTQYF
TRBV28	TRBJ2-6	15	CASSLASSGANVLTF
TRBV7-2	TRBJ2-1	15	CASSLRTSGRNEQFF
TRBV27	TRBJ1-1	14	CASSLRQGGTEAFF
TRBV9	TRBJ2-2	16	CASSVTGGHFLGELFF
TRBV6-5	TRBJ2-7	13	CASRGSRVREQYF
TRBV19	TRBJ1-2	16	CASSISLDRGRKGYTF
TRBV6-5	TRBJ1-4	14	CASSPTGSNEKLFF
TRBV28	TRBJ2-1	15	CASDKPGLADNEQFF
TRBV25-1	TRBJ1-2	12	CASSPDSHGYTF
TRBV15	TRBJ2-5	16	CATKVQVVQGGETQYF
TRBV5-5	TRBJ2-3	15	CASSLDSRSTDTQYF
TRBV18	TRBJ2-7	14	CASSPGDRGREQYF
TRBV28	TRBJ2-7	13	CAMKGGDFYEQYF
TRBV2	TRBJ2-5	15	CASSSRTGLQETQYF
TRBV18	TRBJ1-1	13	CASSSEGETEAFF
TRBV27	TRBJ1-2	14	CASSFLQGVHGYTF
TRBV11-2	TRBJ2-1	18	CASSLGRGGPAGYNEQFF
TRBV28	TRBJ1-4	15	CASSGDRETNEKLFF
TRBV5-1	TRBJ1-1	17	CASSLRRQGVVNTEAFF
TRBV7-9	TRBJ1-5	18	CASSAWTDIDLSNQPQHF
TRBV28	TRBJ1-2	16	CASSLKAGTAIYGYTF
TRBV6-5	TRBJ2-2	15	CASSYFTGNTGELFF
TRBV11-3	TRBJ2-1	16	CASSSGTRWTYNEQFF
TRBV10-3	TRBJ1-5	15	CAISESSVSNQPQHF
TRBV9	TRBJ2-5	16	CASSVGRDRGQETQYF
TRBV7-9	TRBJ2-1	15	CASSLGWPIYNEQFF
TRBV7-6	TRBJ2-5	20	CASSLAQTSGSLENQETQYF
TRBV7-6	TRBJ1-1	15	CASSRGGQGANEAFF
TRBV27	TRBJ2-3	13	CASSALSADTQYF
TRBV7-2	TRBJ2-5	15	CASSFPDRGRETQYF
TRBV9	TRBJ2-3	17	CASSVVLAGGLTDTQYF
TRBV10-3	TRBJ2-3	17	CATDPSGTPLGTDTQYF
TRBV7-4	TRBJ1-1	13	CASSLEGRTEAFF
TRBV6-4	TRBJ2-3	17	CASSEQGAGRGTDTQYF
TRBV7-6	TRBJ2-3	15	CASSLVGGDTDTQYF
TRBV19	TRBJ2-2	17	CATSGTSGKTNTGELFF
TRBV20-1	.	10	CSPAWGEQYF
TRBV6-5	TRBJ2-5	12	CASKGERETQYF